One and the same sample provided the 26 T cell receptor beta chains below, sequenced in a study of T cells after yellow fever vaccination. TCRdb reanalysed the 5' RACE reads using MiXCR and keeps one entry per CDR3 protein. The table has some 350,000 distinct CDR3 sequences, 6.2% seen once. This sample comprised PBMCs, obtained 5 days after the yellow fever booster vaccination. Receptors were obtained from a man aged 25 to 45 who received the YFV17D yellow fever vaccine.

V and J are TRBV7-9 and TRBJ2-6, with D perhaps TRBD1 (6 bases). This CDR3 spans 17 amino acids. Germline V gene sequence: CDR1 SEHNR, CDR2 FQNEAQ (reference sequence). Trimming took off 5 bases at V and 0 bases at J, with 14 bases between the two ends. The CDR3 loop reads CASSRSRTDSGANVLTF. The CDR3 bases are TGTGCCAGCAGCCGCTCTAGGACAGACTCTGGGGCCAACGTCCTGACTTTC.

This clonotype appeared many times. The V gene is TRBV7-8, the J gene TRBJ2-1, with D possibly matching TRBD2 (6 bases). Deletions cut 5 bases from V and 9 bases from J, with 11 bases between. Per germline, CDR1 SGHVS and CDR2 FQNEAQ. The CDR3 spans 12 residues. CDR3 nucleotide sequence: TGTGCCAGCAGCATCCCCGGGGGTGAGCAGTTCTTC. Translated, it gives CASSIPGGEQFF.

This sequence joins TRBV6-1 and TRBJ1-1; 9 bases match TRBD1. The junction had 5 bases not matched to a gene; V was cut back by 3 bases and J by 3 bases. Germline values: CDR1 MNHNS, CDR2 SASEGT. The CDR3 totals 15 residues. CDR3 DNA sequence: TGTGCCAGCAGTGATATTCGGGACAGGGACACTGAAGCTTTCTTT. Amino acids: CASSDIRDRDTEAFF.

This clonotype occurred a few times. The chain combines TRBV7-9 with TRBJ2-2; D ambiguous. The CDR3 consists of 15 residues. V was trimmed by 0 bases and J by 1 base, leaving 6 bases between them. CDR1 SEHNR and CDR2 FQNEAQ come from the germline V gene (reference sequence). Here the CDR3 DNA reads TGTGCCAGCAGCTTAGCAGCTATGAACACCGGGGAGCTGTTTTTT. Translation gives CASSLAAMNTGELFF.

A remark on this clonotype: This may stem from a read error, because a much larger clone lies one nucleotide away. The rearrangement uses TRBV5-1 and TRBJ2-1; the D call may be TRBD1 or TRBD2 (5 bases each). CDR1 is SGHRS and CDR2 is YFSETQ in the germline V gene. The CDR3 is 14 residues long. V lost 4 bases and J lost 7, with 15 bases in between. Written as DNA, the CDR3 is TGCGCCAGCAGCCGCGCCGGGGCAGGGAATGAGCAGTTCTTC. Its translation is CASSRAGAGNEQFF.

This clonotype showed up many times. This chain joins TRBV12-3 or TRBV12-4 and TRBJ2-1, with 9 nucleotides matching TRBD2. Trimming took 2 bases from V and 7 from J; bases not matched to a gene: 6. The CDR3 spans 15 residues. The CDR3 coding sequence is TGTGCCAGCAGTTTAAGTAGCGGGAGTGGGAATGAGCAGTTCTTC. Translation: CASSLSSGSGNEQFF.

The V call is TRBV20-1, the J call TRBJ1-5; D unresolved. Trimming took 0 bases from V and 3 from J, leaving 12 bases between them. Germline V gives CDR1 DFQATT, CDR2 SNEGSKA (reference sequence). This CDR3 is 15 amino acids long. CDR3 sequence reads: CSAREGRVNNQPQHF. CDR3 DNA: TGCAGTGCTAGAGAAGGGAGGGTCAACAATCAGCCCCAGCATTTT.

This clonotype was counted at least ten times. This chain connects TRBV5-1 to TRBJ1-1; D is perhaps TRBD1 (5 bases). Germline V lookup: CDR1 SGHRS, CDR2 YFSETQ. The CDR3 sequence is 11 residues long. V was trimmed by 4 bases and J by 10 bases, leaving 11 bases between them. Here the CDR3 reads CASSPGRGAFF. CDR3 DNA sequence: TGCGCCAGCAGCCCGGGGCGAGGAGCTTTCTTT. The full variable domain, its missing parts supplied by reference TRBV5-1 and TRBJ1-1, is KAGVTQTPRYLIKTRGQQVTLSCSPISGHRSVSWYQQTPGQGLQFLFEYFSETQRNKGNFPGRFSGRQFSNSRSEMNVSTLELGDSALYLCASSPGRGAFFGQGTRLTVV.

V usage is TRBV6-1 and J usage is TRBJ2-2; D is possibly TRBD2 (6 bases). The CDR3 covers 15 residues. The V end was cut by 6 bases, the J end by 1 base, with 12 bases between. Germline V CDR1 and CDR2: MNHNS, SASEGT. CDR3: CASSPLGRNTGELFF. Written as DNA, the CDR3 is TGTGCCAGCAGCCCCCTCGGGAGGAACACCGGGGAGCTGTTTTTT.

Comment on this clonotype: A read error may account for a junction end that differs from germline. The genes are TRBV27 and TRBJ1-1; the D is unclear. This CDR3 spans 11 amino acids. Germline CDR1 reads MNHEY; CDR2 reads SMNVEV (reference sequence). CDR3 region: CTSSRNTEAFF. The CDR3 bases are TGCACCAGCAGTAGAAACACTGAAGCTTTCTTT.

Ten or more counts support this clonotype. V usage is TRBV29-1 and J usage is TRBJ2-2; D uncertain. This CDR3 comprises 15 residues. With 1 base removed from V and 2 bases from J, the gap between germline ends came to 11 bases. Germline CDR1 is SQVTM and CDR2 is ANQGSEA. Here the CDR3 reads CSVEGRPDNTGELFF. In DNA, the CDR3 is TGCAGCGTTGAAGGACGTCCGGACAACACCGGGGAGCTGTTTTTT.

Only a few counts were recorded for this clonotype. This chain joins TRBV24-1 and TRBJ2-1; 10 bases are a match to TRBD2. Germline V gene data show CDR1 as KGHDR and CDR2 as SFDVKD. The CDR3 contains 16 residues. V gave up 4 bases and J gave up 3 bases; unmatched junction bases: 5. The CDR3 DNA follows: TGTGCCACCAGTGACCCCGGACTAGCGGACTACAATGAGCAGTTCTTC. Amino acids: CATSDPGLADYNEQFF.

This clonotype was seen ten or more times. The chain uses TRBV28 and TRBJ2-3; 8 bases are shared with TRBD1. J gave up 6 bases and V 4 bases, and 9 bases lay outside the gene matches. CDR3 length: 15 amino acids. Germline CDR1 MDHEN, CDR2 SYDVKM. Here the CDR3 DNA reads TGTGCCAGCAGTTCGGACAGGGCCCAAGTTGATACGCAGTATTTT. This gives the protein CASSSDRAQVDTQYF. Complete variable domain (other parts from reference TRBV28 and TRBJ2-3): DVKVTQSSRYLVKRTGEKVFLECVQDMDHENMFWYRQDPGLGLRLIYFSYDVKMKEKGDIPEGYSVSREKKERFSLILESASTNQTSMYLCASSSDRAQVDTQYFGPGTRLTVL.

The V call is TRBV7-8, the J call TRBJ1-3; D unclear. CDR1 SGHVS and CDR2 FQNEAQ come from the germline V gene. The CDR3 contains 14 residues. The V end was cut by 7 bases, the J end by 4 bases, with 14 bases between. CDR3 sequence: CASTDGLIGNTIYF. CDR3 nucleotide sequence: TGTGCCAGCACGGACGGCCTAATCGGAAACACCATATATTTT.

The chain carries TRBV29-1 and TRBJ2-6, with a possible D match to TRBD1 (6 bases). From germline, CDR1 is SQVTM and CDR2 ANQGSEA. Trimming stripped 6 bases from V and 4 bases from J, with 13 bases between. The CDR3 totals 14 residues. The CDR3 coding sequence is TGCAGCGTCCATACAGGGTCCGGGGCCAACGTCCTGACTTTC. This translates into CSVHTGSGANVLTF.

A few counts support this clonotype. V and J are TRBV20-1 and TRBJ2-1; 9 bases align to TRBD2. Losses at the gene ends were 6 bases for V and 0 bases for J; bases not matched to a gene: 6. There are 15 residues in the CDR3. CDR1 is DFQATT, CDR2 SNEGSKA, per germline (reference sequence). The CDR3 DNA reads as TGCAGTGCCCACCTAGCGGGACGCTCCTACAATGAGCAGTTCTTC. It translates to CSAHLAGRSYNEQFF.

J is TRBJ1-1 and V is TRBV12-3 or TRBV12-4; D unclear. Trimming left V 3 bases short and J 1 base short, with 6 bases between. CDR3 length: 13 residues. As DNA, the CDR3 is TGTGCCAGCAGTTTCGTCGCGAACACTGAAGCTTTCTTT. Residues: CASSFVANTEAFF.

The chain couples TRBV6-2 or TRBV6-3 to TRBJ1-1; no clear D. Germline values: CDR1 MNHEY, CDR2 SVGEGT. The V end lost 5 bases, the J end lost 1 base, and 11 bases lay between the germline ends. The CDR3 contains 14 residues. The CDR3 region is CASSRETGNTEAFF. The CDR3 DNA is TGTGCCAGCAGTAGAGAGACGGGGAACACTGAAGCTTTCTTT.

The chain couples TRBV19 to TRBJ2-4, with D uncertain. V lost 5 bases to trimming and J lost 0 bases, with 5 bases between them. The CDR3 consists of 13 residues. Germline V gene data show CDR1 as LNHDA and CDR2 as SQIVND (reference sequence). The CDR3 loop reads CASSPTAKNIQYF. DNA of the CDR3: TGTGCCAGTAGTCCCACAGCCAAAAACATTCAGTACTTC.

The table lists this clonotype with many counts. The rearrangement uses TRBV4-3 and TRBJ2-1, with 9 bases matching TRBD2. The trim removed 0 bases at V and 3 bases at J, leaving 3 bases unmatched. The CDR3 is 16 amino acids. Germline loops: CDR1 LGHNA, CDR2 YSLEER. This chain's CDR3 is CASSQERGRDYNEQFF. The DNA for the CDR3 is TGCGCCAGCAGCCAAGAGCGCGGGAGGGACTACAATGAGCAGTTCTTC.

This clonotype was seen a handful of times. The rearrangement joins TRBV29-1 to TRBJ2-3; D tentatively reads TRBD1 or TRBD2 (5 bases each). The CDR3 runs to 15 residues. The ends were cut back, 2 bases at V and 5 bases at J, with 17 bases in the middle. Germline CDR1 reads SQVTM; CDR2 reads ANQGSEA. The CDR3 nucleotides read TGCAGCGTTGAAACATCAGGCTGGGGGAGAGATACGCAGTATTTT. Amino acids: CSVETSGWGRDTQYF.

The CDR3 DNA follows: TGCGCCAGCAGCTTCGGGAGGGAAGGGGATGGCTACACCTTC. It translates to CASSFGREGDGYTF. The genes are TRBV5-1 and TRBJ1-2; tentative D call: TRBD1 (5 bases). The V and J ends lost 2 bases and 6 bases respectively, with 14 bases between them. The CDR3 consists of 14 residues. CDR1 is SGHRS and CDR2 is YFSETQ in the germline V gene.

A note on this clonotype: The junction differs from germline at one of its ends, possibly a read error. The chain has TRBV20-1 and TRBJ2-5; TRBD2 matches 12 bases. The CDR3 runs 16 residues. The germline V gene encodes CDR1 DFQATT and CDR2 SNEGSKA (reference sequence). CDR3 nucleotides: TGCTGTGCTAGAGTGGGAGCCGGGACTAGCGGGCAGACCCAGTACTTC. It translates to CCARVGAGTSGQTQYF.

This clonotype showed up many times. CDR3 region: CASSLASGTSGRAGEQFF. The DNA for the CDR3 is TGTGCCAGCAGCTTAGCATCCGGGACTAGCGGGAGGGCCGGTGAGCAGTTCTTC. The chain recombines TRBV7-2 with TRBJ2-1; 16 positions match TRBD2. The trim removed 0 bases at V and 9 bases at J, leaving 8 bases unmatched. Germline CDR1 is SGHTA and CDR2 is FQGNSA. The CDR3 totals 18 residues. Using reference TRBV7-2 and TRBJ2-1 for the parts outside the CDR3, the full variable domain is GAGVSQSPSNKVTEKGKDVELRCDPISGHTALYWYRQSLGQGLEFLIYFQGNSAPDKSGLPSDRFSAERTGGSVSTLTIQRTQQEDSAVYLCASSLASGTSGRAGEQFFGPGTRLTVL.

The chain has TRBV28 and TRBJ2-7; 8 positions match TRBD2. Trimming at V came to 7 bases and at J to 7 bases, leaving 9 bases not matched to a gene. The CDR3 is made up of 13 amino acids. Germline V lookup: CDR1 MDHEN, CDR2 SYDVKM. The CDR3 is CASMSSGLREQYF. CDR3 DNA sequence: TGTGCCAGCATGTCTAGCGGGCTTCGAGAGCAGTACTTC.

Concerning this clonotype: This could be a read error, since a much larger clone is one nucleotide away. The chain combines TRBV12-3 or TRBV12-4 with TRBJ2-1, with D possibly matching TRBD1 (6 bases). With 5 bases removed from V and 6 bases from J, the gap between germline ends came to 17 bases. CDR3 length equals 15 residues. The DNA for the CDR3 is TGTGCCAGCAGTCGGACCGAAGGGGGTACCAATGAGCAGTTCTTC. This encodes CASSRTEGGTNEQFF.